The 29 T cell receptor beta chains below were found in one sample sequenced in a study of Ad26.COV2.S vaccination and SARS-CoV-2 variants. Assay: immunoSEQ multiplex PCR; the TCRdb copy retains only in-frame clones and omits some. In the table there are 410,000 or so clones, about nine tenths of which are singletons. Treatment indicated: some 20 received Ad26.COV2.S at low or high dose, single or two shots; a few received placebo; per-sample allocation not given. Sampling took place 63 days after the first vaccine or placebo injection. The sample here was peripheral blood, taken in a trial of Ad26.COV2.S vaccine versus placebo. These receptors were obtained from a person between 18 and 65 years old who received the Ad26.COV2.S COVID-19 vaccine or a placebo.

The V gene is TRBV18, the J gene TRBJ1-5; TRBD1 matches at 7 bases. CDR1 is KGHSH and CDR2 is LQKENI in the germline V gene. Trimming removed 3 bases from V and 4 bases from J; junction bases left unmatched: 6. CDR3 length: 15 amino acids. The CDR3 region has the DNA TGTGCCAGCTCACCTACAGGGGCCCGGAATCAGCCCCAGCATTTT. It encodes CASSPTGARNQPQHF.

The chain uses TRBV5-1 and TRBJ1-1; perhaps TRBD1 as D (5 bases). With 2 bases removed from V and 0 bases from J, the gap between germline ends came to 8 bases. The CDR3 length is 14 residues. CDR1 is SGHRS, CDR2 YFSETQ, per germline. The CDR3 loop is CASSLGDMNTEAFF. In nucleotides, the CDR3 is TGCGCCAGCAGCTTAGGGGATATGAACACTGAAGCTTTCTTT.

J is TRBJ2-7 and V is TRBV27, with D tentatively TRBD1 (6 bases). The germline CDR1 and CDR2 sequences are MNHEY and SMNVEV (reference sequence). This CDR3 is 15 amino acids long. Trimming took 2 bases from V and 2 from J, leaving 13 bases between them. As DNA, the CDR3 is TGTGCCAGCAGTTTAGTCGGACAGTCCCCCTACGAGCAGTACTTC. Its translation is CASSLVGQSPYEQYF.

The J gene is TRBJ2-7, the V gene TRBV5-4; D may be TRBD1 (5 bases). The germline V and J ends were trimmed by 10 bases and 3 bases, with 23 bases remaining between them. This CDR3 is 15 amino acids long. Germline CDR1 is SGHNT and CDR2 is YYREEE (reference sequence). CDR3 nucleotide sequence: TGTGCCTCACAGCCCGCGACAGACAGTAACTACGAGCAGTACTTC. Translating it yields CASQPATDSNYEQYF.

The chain employs TRBV28 and TRBJ1-2; 8 bases are a match to TRBD1. Germline V gives CDR1 MDHEN, CDR2 SYDVKM. The CDR3 has 14 residues. V gave up 7 bases and J gave up 5 bases; unmatched junction bases: 9. CDR3 sequence: CASTSGQGRYGYTF. The CDR3 DNA sequence: TGTGCCAGCACCTCCGGACAGGGACGGTATGGCTACACCTTC.

The chain couples TRBV27 to TRBJ2-3; either TRBD1 or TRBD2 may supply D (6 bases each). Germline V gene data show CDR1 as MNHEY and CDR2 as SMNVEV (reference sequence). There are 16 residues in the CDR3. Trimming removed 3 bases at V and 1 base at J, with 14 bases between. CDR3 coding DNA: TGTGCCAGCAGTTTCCTCGGGGGCTCCGGCACAGATACGCAGTATTTT. Translating gives CASSFLGGSGTDTQYF.

This sequence joins TRBV29-1 and TRBJ1-3; D may be TRBD1 (5 bases). This CDR3 has 14 amino acids. Germline values: CDR1 SQVTM, CDR2 ANQGSEA. V was cut by 4 bases and J by 4 bases, with 14 bases left in between. The CDR3 nucleotides read TGCAGCGTTGCCATCCGGGACGTAGGAAACACCATATATTTT. Encoded protein: CSVAIRDVGNTIYF.

The rearrangement joins TRBV5-1 to TRBJ2-3; 9 bases are a match to TRBD2. The germline V gene has CDR1 SGHRS and CDR2 YFSETQ. This CDR3 comprises 14 residues. The junction had 3 bases not matched to a gene; V was cut back by 4 bases and J by 3 bases. CDR3 loop: CASSPGLATDTQYF. CDR3 in DNA: TGCGCCAGCAGCCCGGGACTAGCAACAGATACGCAGTATTTT.

The chain has TRBV19 and TRBJ1-6; 8 bases map to TRBD1. Germline V CDR1 and CDR2: LNHDA, SQIVND (reference sequence). Losses at the gene ends were 6 bases for V and 6 bases for J; bases not matched to a gene: 4. The CDR3 contains 14 residues. This chain's CDR3 is CASSQQGVNSPLHF. The CDR3 DNA reads as TGTGCCAGTAGCCAACAGGGGGTTAATTCACCCCTCCACTTT.

V gene TRBV9 combines with J gene TRBJ2-7; 7 bases are a match to TRBD2. Germline trimming cut 4 bases from V and 3 bases from J; bases unmatched to any gene: 7. The CDR3 has 14 amino acids. CDR1 and CDR2 (germline): SGDLS, YYNGEE. The CDR3 loop reads CASSLFQRDYEQYF. CDR3 sequence (DNA): TGTGCCAGCAGCCTCTTTCAGCGGGACTACGAGCAGTACTTC.

Concerning this clone: Other DNA sequences of this sample code for an identical CDR3. The gene calls are TRBV7-2 and TRBJ2-5; maybe TRBD2 (6 bases). V lost 1 base and J 1 base, leaving 7 bases between the germline ends. Germline lookup yields CDR1 SGHTA and CDR2 FQGNSA. This CDR3 contains 14 residues. The CDR3 DNA is TGTGCCAGCAGCTTAGTGGGGGGCCAAGAGACCCAGTACTTC. Its protein product is CASSLVGGQETQYF.

The chain combines TRBV5-1 with TRBJ2-1; possible D gene TRBD2, 6 bases. The CDR3 length is 13 residues. V lost 4 bases and J 8 bases, leaving 13 bases between the germline ends. The germline CDR1 and CDR2 sequences are SGHRS and YFSETQ. The DNA of the CDR3 is TGCGCCAGCAGCGGGGGGACCTTGGATGAGCAGTTCTTC. The encoded protein is CASSGGTLDEQFF. Looking up the rest from reference TRBV5-1 and TRBJ2-1 gives the full variable domain: KAGVTQTPRYLIKTRGQQVTLSCSPISGHRSVSWYQQTPGQGLQFLFEYFSETQRNKGNFPGRFSGRQFSNSRSEMNVSTLELGDSALYLCASSGGTLDEQFFGPGTRLTVL.

The chain is built from TRBV5-4 and TRBJ1-1; D possibly corresponds to TRBD1 (6 bases). Looked up from germline, CDR1 is SGHNT and CDR2 is YYREEE (reference sequence). The CDR3 loop spans 14 amino acids. With 4 bases removed from V and 4 bases from J, the gap between germline ends came to 14 bases. CDR3 residues: CASSQTGAFTEAFF. The CDR3 DNA follows: TGTGCCAGCAGCCAGACGGGGGCATTCACTGAAGCTTTCTTT. Full variable domain (missing parts from reference TRBV5-4 and TRBJ1-1): ETGVTQSPTHLIKTRGQQVTLRCSSQSGHNTVSWYQQALGQGPQFIFQYYREEENGRGNFPPRFSGLQFPNYSSELNVNALELDDSALYLCASSQTGAFTEAFFGQGTRLTVV.

CDR3 loop: CASSANTEAFF. In DNA form, the CDR3 reads TGCGCCAGCAGCGCGAACACTGAAGCTTTCTTT. The chain links TRBV5-1 to TRBJ1-1, with no clear D. The CDR3 length is 11 residues. Germline CDR1 and CDR2: SGHRS and YFSETQ. Deletions cut 4 bases from V and 1 base from J, with 2 bases between.

V gene TRBV7-9 combines with J gene TRBJ2-7; 9 bases are shared with TRBD1. Trimming cost V 4 bases and J 2 bases; bases outside gene matches: 18. CDR1 is SEHNR and CDR2 is FQNEAQ in the germline V gene (reference sequence). CDR3 length: 19 residues. The CDR3 here is CASSSTPGQGIIWAYEQYF. For the CDR3, the DNA is TGTGCCAGCAGCTCCACCCCCGGACAGGGGATTATCTGGGCCTACGAGCAGTACTTC. Based on the CDR3 plus reference TRBV7-9 and TRBJ2-7, the full variable domain is DTGVSQNPRHKITKRGQNVTFRCDPISEHNRLYWYRQTLGQGPEFLTYFQNEAQLEKSRLLSDRFSAERPKGSFSTLEIQRTEQGDSAMYLCASSSTPGQGIIWAYEQYFGPGTRLTVT.

The rearrangement joins TRBV5-4 to TRBJ2-7; D is ambiguous. This CDR3 spans 14 amino acids. V was clipped by 0 bases and J by 1 base, with 8 bases between them. Germline CDR1 and CDR2: SGHNT and YYREEE (reference sequence). CDR3 sequence reads: CASSLDIGSYEQYF. CDR3 in DNA: TGTGCCAGCAGCTTGGATATAGGTTCCTACGAGCAGTACTTC.

This chain links TRBV4-1 with TRBJ2-1; possibly TRBD2 for D (6 bases). The length of the CDR3 is 14 residues. Germline CDR1 MGHRA, CDR2 YSYEKL. The V end lost 5 bases, the J end lost 1 base, and 9 bases lay between the germline ends. The CDR3 is CASSWRESYNEQFF. Here the CDR3 DNA reads TGCGCCAGCAGCTGGAGGGAGTCCTACAATGAGCAGTTCTTC.

The chain employs TRBV4-3 and TRBJ2-7; 11 bases fit TRBD1. Germline V gene data show CDR1 as LGHNA and CDR2 as YSLEER. The CDR3 runs 15 residues. Trimming cost V 0 bases and J 4 bases; bases outside gene matches: 2. The CDR3: CASSQEGTGGYEQYF. DNA of the CDR3: TGCGCCAGCAGCCAAGAAGGGACAGGGGGTTACGAGCAGTACTTC.

V is TRBV21-1 and J is TRBJ2-7; the table's TRBD2 call for D was not verified on the DNA. TRBV21-1 is designated a pseudogene. The CDR3 contains 15 residues. The CDR3 sequence is CASNQLAGYSYEQYF. As DNA, the CDR3 is TGTGCCAGCAACCAACTAGCGGGGTACTCCTACGAGCAGTACTTC.

This clone was observed a handful of times. The genes are TRBV6-1 and TRBJ2-7; D unresolved. The CDR3 sequence is 11 residues long. V was shortened by 1 base and J by 6 bases, with 4 bases between the two germline ends. Germline values: CDR1 MNHNS, CDR2 SASEGT. The CDR3 region is CASSEDTEQYF. CDR3 nucleotides: TGTGCCAGCAGTGAAGATACCGAGCAGTACTTC.

The chain employs TRBV5-4 and TRBJ1-1; D gene ambiguous. The CDR3 is made up of 16 amino acids. The V end was cut by 0 bases, the J end by 1 base, with 13 bases between. Germline values: CDR1 SGHNT, CDR2 YYREEE (reference sequence). CDR3 DNA sequence: TGTGCCAGCAGCTTGGTAAAAGGTTCCGAGAACACTGAAGCTTTCTTT. As protein: CASSLVKGSENTEAFF.

This chain links TRBV4-3 with TRBJ2-7; TRBD1 is a possible D gene (6 bases). This CDR3 is 15 amino acids long. Germline V gene lookup returns CDR1 LGHNA and CDR2 YSLEER. Trimming removed 4 bases at V and 1 base at J, with 14 bases between. The CDR3 DNA reads as TGCGCCAGCAGCCGCTTCTGGGACACTTCCTACGAGCAGTACTTC. Encoded protein: CASSRFWDTSYEQYF.

The J gene is TRBJ1-1, the V gene TRBV7-2, with 12 bases matching TRBD1. Unmatched junction bases numbered 3, after V lost 5 bases and J lost 8 bases. This CDR3 contains 13 residues. Germline CDR1 reads SGHTA; CDR2 reads FQGNSA. DNA for the CDR3: TGTGCCAGCAGCAGGGACAGGGGGCGCGAAGCTTTCTTT. This encodes CASSRDRGREAFF.

This chain connects TRBV6-5 to TRBJ2-2; D gene ambiguous. V gave up 2 bases and J gave up 2 bases, with 12 bases separating them. The length of the CDR3 is 16 residues. CDR1 is MNHEY and CDR2 is SVGAGI in the germline V gene. For the CDR3, the DNA is TGTGCCAGCAGTTACGGTTCGGCAGTAAACACCGGGGAGCTGTTTTTT. Residues: CASSYGSAVNTGELFF.

The chain recombines TRBV5-1 with TRBJ2-1, with no clear D. V dropped 3 bases and J dropped 6 bases, with 4 bases sitting between them. In germline, CDR1 is SGHRS, CDR2 YFSETQ. The CDR3 covers 11 residues. CDR3 amino acids: CASSSSNEQFF. Here the CDR3 DNA reads TGCGCCAGCAGCTCGTCCAATGAGCAGTTCTTC.

This chain joins TRBV27 and TRBJ2-7; D remains ambiguous. The V gene's germline CDR1 is MNHEY and CDR2 SMNVEV (reference sequence). This CDR3 has 15 amino acids. Between the trimmed V and J ends, which lost 9 bases and 3 bases, there was a span of 21 bases. The CDR3 DNA follows: TGTGCCAGTCGTTTCGGTAGTTCGTCCCTCTACGAGCAGTACTTC. This encodes CASRFGSSSLYEQYF.

This chain uses TRBV27 with TRBJ1-2; TRBD1 agrees at 8 bases. Germline CDR1 reads MNHEY; CDR2 reads SMNVEV (reference sequence). Losses at the gene ends were 5 bases for V and 8 bases for J; bases not matched to a gene: 7. The CDR3 is made up of 13 amino acids. CDR3 protein: CASSPWTGSGYTF. CDR3 coding DNA: TGTGCCAGCAGTCCATGGACAGGGAGCGGCTACACCTTC.

The gene calls are TRBV6-2 or TRBV6-3 and TRBJ2-2; 7 bases fit TRBD1. Per the germline V gene, CDR1 is MNHEY and CDR2 is SVGEGT. This CDR3 is built from 15 residues. With 4 bases clipped from V and 4 bases from J, the junction kept 6 bases outside the gene matches. CDR3 in amino acids: CASSSTGIGTGELFF. CDR3 sequence (DNA): TGTGCCAGCAGTTCGACAGGGATAGGCACCGGGGAGCTGTTTTTT.

This clone has just one count. V gene TRBV11-2 combines with J gene TRBJ1-1; TRBD1 might be the D (6 bases). Trimming pared 3 bases from V and 3 bases from J, leaving 23 bases between. This CDR3 is built from 18 residues. Germline V gene lookup returns CDR1 SGHAT and CDR2 FQNNGV. The CDR3 nucleotides are TGTGCCAGCAGCTTTGTGGGACTCCTAAGGGGGTCAGACACTGAAGCTTTCTTT. The encoded protein is CASSFVGLLRGSDTEAFF. Variable domain in full (rest from reference TRBV11-2 and TRBJ1-1): EAGVAQSPRYKIIEKRQSVAFWCNPISGHATLYWYQQILGQGPKLLIQFQNNGVVDDSQLPKDRFSAERLKGVDSTLKIQPAKLEDSAVYLCASSFVGLLRGSDTEAFFGQGTRLTVV.